The clone carrying this T cell receptor (beta chain) appeared a single time. Its target is unknown. This sample is drawn from a study of PD-1 blockade in classical Hodgkin lymphoma. Study details: Patients had nivolumab dosed at 3 mg/kg, delivered intravenously every 2 weeks.

Study results and limitations: A reduction in baseline TCR diversity was reportedly seen in newly diagnosed patients relative to healthy donors. CD4+ but not CD8+ TCR diversity rose significantly by C4D1.

In every patient, relapse followed autologous stem cell transplantation, while exposure to brentuximab vedotin differed. Magnetic negative selection, applied to thawed PBMCs, was used to isolate the CD8+ T cells. The study recorded best responses of complete response, partial response or progressive disease. Here immunoSEQ multiplex PCR was the method, and the copy in TCRdb shows in-frame clones only, minus some. The table lists 10,000 to 15,000 clones, 70% to 85% of them singletons. The sample consisted of CD8+ T cells from blood, taken at baseline. The receptor's source is a human donor with classical Hodgkin lymphoma.

The DNA of the CDR3 is TGTGCCTGGAGTCTTGGGACAGGGGGGTTCGGGGACATTCAGTACTTC. This translates into CAWSLGTGGFGDIQYF. This chain connects TRBV30 to TRBJ2-4; 11 bases are shared with TRBD1. The CDR3 has 16 residues. The V and J ends lost 2 bases and 8 bases, in that order; junction bases with no gene match: 11. Per the germline V gene, CDR1 is GTSNPN and CDR2 is SVGIG (reference sequence).